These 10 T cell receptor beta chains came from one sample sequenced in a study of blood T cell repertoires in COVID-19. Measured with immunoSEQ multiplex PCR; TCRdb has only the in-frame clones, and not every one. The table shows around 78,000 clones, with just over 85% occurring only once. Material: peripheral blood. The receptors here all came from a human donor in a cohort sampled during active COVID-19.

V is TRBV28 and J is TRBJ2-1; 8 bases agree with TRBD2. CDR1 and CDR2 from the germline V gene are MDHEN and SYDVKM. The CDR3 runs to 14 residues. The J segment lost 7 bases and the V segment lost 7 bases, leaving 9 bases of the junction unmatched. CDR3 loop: CASKGGRQGNEQFF. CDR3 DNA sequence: TGTGCCAGCAAGGGCGGGAGGCAAGGGAATGAGCAGTTCTTC.

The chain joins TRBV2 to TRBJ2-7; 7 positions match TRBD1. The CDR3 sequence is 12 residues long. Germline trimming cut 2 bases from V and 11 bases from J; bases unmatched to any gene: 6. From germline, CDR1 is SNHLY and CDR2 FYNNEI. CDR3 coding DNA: TGTGCCAGCAGTGAAAATTGGACAGGAAAGTACTTC. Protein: CASSENWTGKYF.

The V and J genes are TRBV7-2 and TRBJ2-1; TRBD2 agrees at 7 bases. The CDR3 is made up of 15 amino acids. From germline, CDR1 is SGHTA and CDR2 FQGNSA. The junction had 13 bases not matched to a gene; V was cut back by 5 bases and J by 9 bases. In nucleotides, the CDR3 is TGTGCCAGCAGCACCCCTAGCGGACCGGCGAGTGAGCAGTTCTTC. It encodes CASSTPSGPASEQFF.

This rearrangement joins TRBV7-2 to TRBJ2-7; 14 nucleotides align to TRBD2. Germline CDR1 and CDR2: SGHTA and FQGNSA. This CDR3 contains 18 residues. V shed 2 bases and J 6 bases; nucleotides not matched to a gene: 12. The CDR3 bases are TGTGCCAGCAGCTTACGGGGGACTAGCGGGAGCTCGGTTTCCGAGCAGTACTTC. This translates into CASSLRGTSGSSVSEQYF.

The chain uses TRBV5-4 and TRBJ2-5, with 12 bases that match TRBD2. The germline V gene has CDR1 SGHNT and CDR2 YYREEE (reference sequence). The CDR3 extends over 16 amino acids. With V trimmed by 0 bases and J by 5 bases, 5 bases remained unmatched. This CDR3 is CASSLGTSGMGETQYF. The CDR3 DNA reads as TGTGCCAGCAGCTTGGGGACTAGCGGGATGGGGGAGACCCAGTACTTC.

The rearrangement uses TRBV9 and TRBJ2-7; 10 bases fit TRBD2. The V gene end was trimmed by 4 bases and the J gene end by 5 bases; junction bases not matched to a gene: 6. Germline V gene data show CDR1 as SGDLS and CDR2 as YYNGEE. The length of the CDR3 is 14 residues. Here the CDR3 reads CASSSGTSAHEQYF. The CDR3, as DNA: TGTGCCAGCAGCTCCGGGACTAGCGCCCACGAGCAGTACTTC.

The CDR3 nucleotides read TGTGCCAGCAGTTTAACACCGGGACTAGCGGGAGGGTTTCTGTACTTC. This encodes CASSLTPGLAGGFLYF. The V and J genes are TRBV28 and TRBJ2-7, with 16 positions matching TRBD2. Germline CDR1 and CDR2: MDHEN and SYDVKM. The V and J ends lost 2 bases and 12 bases, in that order; junction bases with no gene match: 10. The CDR3 is 16 residues long.

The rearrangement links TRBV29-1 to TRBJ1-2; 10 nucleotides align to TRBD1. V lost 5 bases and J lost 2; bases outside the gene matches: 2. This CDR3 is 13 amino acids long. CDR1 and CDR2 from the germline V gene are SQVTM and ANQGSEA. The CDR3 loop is CSVQGQGNYGYTF. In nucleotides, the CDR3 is TGCAGCGTTCAGGGACAGGGGAACTATGGCTACACCTTC.

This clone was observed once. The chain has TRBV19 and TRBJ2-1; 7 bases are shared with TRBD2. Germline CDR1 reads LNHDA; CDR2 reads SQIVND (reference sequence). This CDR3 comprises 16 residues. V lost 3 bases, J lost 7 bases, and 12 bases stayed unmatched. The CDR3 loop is CASSISRILGGNEQFF. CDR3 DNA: TGTGCCAGTAGTATTTCACGGATACTCGGGGGGAATGAGCAGTTCTTC.

The CDR3 here is CASTTLAGTYEQYF. The CDR3 bases are TGTGCCAGCACCACGCTAGCGGGGACCTACGAGCAGTACTTC. The rearrangement links TRBV28 to TRBJ2-7; 9 bases are a match to TRBD2. The CDR3 length is 14 residues. The V gene end was trimmed by 7 bases and the J gene end by 2 bases; junction bases not matched to a gene: 6. The V gene's germline CDR1 is MDHEN and CDR2 SYDVKM.